The next 27 T cell receptor beta chains were all read from a single sample in a study of T-cell reconstitution after alpha-beta-depleted transplantation in children. It was with unique molecular identifiers that the TCRbeta library was prepared. TCRdb used MiXCR to reprocess the PCR reads, holding one entry per CDR3 protein. Counted here are under 300,000 distinct CDR3 sequences, roughly 10% occurring once; the ten biggest clones make up about 25%. The sequences come from peripheral blood, collected 180 days after TCRalphabeta/CD19-depleted stem cell transplant. All receptors come from a male patient aged 2-15 years who had a stem cell transplant for chronic granulomatous disease, so the T cells may come from the graft donor.

Worth noting for this clonotype: This may come from a read error, since a much larger clone is one base off. This rearrangement joins TRBV14 to TRBJ2-7, with unresolved D. CDR3 size: 12 residues. CDR1 is SGHDN, CDR2 FVKESK, per germline. CDR3 in DNA: TGTGCCAGCAGCCAAACAGCTTACGATCAGTACTTC. Protein: CASSQTAYDQYF. Complete variable domain (other parts from reference TRBV14 and TRBJ2-7): EAGVTQFPSHSVIEKGQTVTLRCDPISGHDNLYWYRRVMGKEIKFLLHFVKESKQDESGMPNNRFLAERTGGTYSTLKVQPAELEDSGVYFCASSQTAYDQYFGPGTRLTVT.

A note on this clonotype: A read error may be the cause here, since a much bigger clone is one base away. The genes are TRBV7-6 and TRBJ1-5; D is unresolved. This CDR3 has 13 amino acids. The V gene's germline CDR1 is SGHVS and CDR2 FNYEAQ. V gave up 3 bases and J gave up 9 bases, with 12 bases separating them. CDR3 DNA sequence: TGTGCCAGCAGCTTTGCGGCAGGCGGGCCCCAGCATTTT. This codes for CASSFAAGGPQHF.

At least ten counts were recorded for this clonotype. The chain uses TRBV7-2 and TRBJ1-5; weak D call: TRBD1 (6 bases). V shed 1 base and J shed 4 bases, with 14 bases lying between them. Germline lookup yields CDR1 SGHTA and CDR2 FQGNSA. The CDR3 consists of 16 residues. CDR3 DNA sequence: TGTGCCAGCAGCTTAGTAGCGGGGGCCGGGAATCAGCCCCAGCATTTT. Its protein is CASSLVAGAGNQPQHF.

A note on this clonotype: This may arise from a read error, as a much more abundant clone is one base away. V usage is TRBV10-3 and J usage is TRBJ2-5; TRBD1 matches at 8 bases. Germline CDR1 ENHRY, CDR2 SYGVKD. Losses at the gene ends were 6 bases for V and 9 bases for J; bases not matched to a gene: 6. This CDR3 is 12 amino acids long. The DNA for the CDR3 is TGTGCCATCAGCCGGGGACAGGAGCCCCAGTACTTC. Translated: CAISRGQEPQYF.

This clonotype appeared many times. V and J are TRBV9 and TRBJ2-7; 9 nucleotides align to TRBD2. The CDR3 runs to 14 residues. Unmatched junction bases numbered 7, after V lost 3 bases and J lost 6 bases. The germline V gene has CDR1 SGDLS and CDR2 YYNGEE. This CDR3 reads CASSARGLASEQYF. The CDR3 DNA reads as TGTGCCAGCAGCGCCAGGGGACTAGCAAGCGAGCAGTACTTC.

A word on this clonotype: The germline gene is not matched at one end of the junction; a read error may be the cause. V gene TRBV11-1 combines with J gene TRBJ2-1; 8 nucleotides agree with TRBD2. The germline V gene encodes CDR1 SGHAT and CDR2 FQDESV (reference sequence). This CDR3 contains 18 residues. The CDR3 here is CGSSLFPALAGATNEQFF. The DNA for the CDR3 is TGTGGCAGCAGCTTATTCCCCGCGCTAGCGGGCGCCACCAATGAGCAGTTCTTC.

This clonotype was counted ten times or more. The chain links TRBV9 to TRBJ2-7; 8 bases line up with TRBD2. CDR3 size: 14 residues. Trimming at V came to 4 bases and at J to 5 bases, leaving 8 bases not matched to a gene. Germline V gene lookup returns CDR1 SGDLS and CDR2 YYNGEE. CDR3: CASSPGLATHEQYF. The CDR3 region has the DNA TGTGCCAGCAGCCCCGGACTAGCAACTCACGAGCAGTACTTC.

In its sample, this clonotype was seen a few times. The rearrangement joins TRBV23-1 to TRBJ2-5, with a possible D match to TRBD2 (6 bases). TRBV23-1 qualifies as an ORF whose function is uncertain. Trimming stripped 0 bases from V and 5 bases from J, with 16 bases between. The CDR3 totals 16 residues. DNA for the CDR3: TGCGCCAGCAGTCAATCGATAGTACTAGCCTCGGAGACCCAGTACTTC. This encodes CASSQSIVLASETQYF.

The table lists this clonotype with many counts. The CDR3 nucleotides are TGTGCCAGCAGTCCAGGACTAGCGGGAGGGCCCGGGGAGCTGTTTTTT. Protein product: CASSPGLAGGPGELFF. V usage is TRBV12-3 or TRBV12-4 and J usage is TRBJ2-2; 15 nucleotides match TRBD2. The CDR3 totals 16 residues. The V and J ends lost 5 bases and 6 bases, in that order; junction bases with no gene match: 4.

The gene calls are TRBV7-8 and TRBJ2-5, with no clear D. V dropped 5 bases and J dropped 2 bases, with 18 bases sitting between them. The CDR3 length is 16 residues. The germline gives CDR1 SGHVS, CDR2 FQNEAQ. This chain's CDR3 is CASSPPPWALQETQYF. The CDR3 DNA reads TGTGCCAGCAGCCCCCCCCCCTGGGCCCTTCAAGAGACCCAGTACTTC.

The table lists this clonotype with many counts. This chain links TRBV13 with TRBJ2-7; tentatively, D is TRBD1 (6 bases). CDR1 is PRHDT and CDR2 is FYEKMQ in the germline V gene (reference sequence). Trimming pared 6 bases from V and 5 bases from J, leaving 11 bases between. The CDR3 sequence is 12 residues long. The CDR3 here is CASSLGQHEQYF. In DNA, the CDR3 is TGTGCCAGCAGTCTTGGACAGCACGAGCAGTACTTC.

This clonotype was seen ten or more times. The chain employs TRBV20-1 and TRBJ1-1; the D is unclear. V shed 7 bases and J shed 8 bases, with 17 bases lying between them. CDR3 length: 12 amino acids. Germline V gene sequence: CDR1 DFQATT, CDR2 SNEGSKA (reference sequence). CDR3 nucleotides: TGCAGTGTATCCCCGGGGAGAGAGGAAGCTTTCTTT. This gives the protein CSVSPGREEAFF.

This clonotype has a count of ten or more. The chain has TRBV28 and TRBJ1-1; 8 nucleotides agree with TRBD1. The CDR3 has 12 amino acids. V gave up 6 bases and J gave up 4 bases; unmatched junction bases: 1. The germline CDR1 and CDR2 sequences are MDHEN and SYDVKM. The CDR3 bases are TGTGCCAGCAGAACAGGGGGCACTGAAGCTTTCTTT. This sequence encodes CASRTGGTEAFF.

This clonotype showed up just a few times. This chain links TRBV10-2 with TRBJ2-1, with 9 bases identical to TRBD1. This CDR3 contains 16 residues. Germline values: CDR1 WSHSY, CDR2 SAAADI. After removal of 3 bases from V and 6 bases from J, the junction contained 9 bases not matched to a gene. The CDR3 loop is CASSEFRDRESNEQFF. CDR3 DNA sequence: TGCGCCAGCAGTGAATTCCGGGACAGGGAAAGCAATGAGCAGTTCTTC.

There are many counts of this clonotype. This chain links TRBV7-3 with TRBJ2-7, with TRBD2 identical over 7 bases. The CDR3 loop spans 15 amino acids. Trimming removed 5 bases from V and 7 bases from J; junction bases left unmatched: 14. CDR1 is SGHTA and CDR2 is FQGTGA in the germline V gene. CDR3 loop: CASSPHGGVGNEQYF. The CDR3 region has the DNA TGTGCCAGCAGCCCCCATGGGGGGGTTGGCAATGAGCAGTACTTC.

This clonotype was recorded at least ten times. In nucleotides, the CDR3 is TGTGCCAGCAGCTTGGACAGGGGTTTGCAAGAGACCCAGTACTTC. Its protein is CASSLDRGLQETQYF. The rearrangement joins TRBV7-9 to TRBJ2-5; TRBD1 matches 9 bases. J gave up 2 bases and V 3 bases, and 4 bases lay outside the gene matches. From germline, CDR1 is SEHNR and CDR2 FQNEAQ (reference sequence). This CDR3 spans 15 amino acids.

About this clonotype: A read error may be the cause here, since a much bigger clone is one base away. The chain's CDR3 is CASSLDMGWELYF. In DNA form, the CDR3 reads TGTGCCAGCAGCTTAGATATGGGTTGGGAGCTGTACTTC. The chain is built from TRBV7-2 and TRBJ2-7, with D possibly matching TRBD2 (5 bases). The length of the CDR3 is 13 residues. The germline gives CDR1 SGHTA, CDR2 FQGNSA.

At least ten counts were recorded for this clonotype. The chain combines TRBV28 with TRBJ2-2; TRBD2 matches 9 bases. The CDR3 has 16 amino acids. Germline values: CDR1 MDHEN, CDR2 SYDVKM. Unmatched junction bases numbered 11, after V lost 5 bases and J lost 7 bases. CDR3 DNA sequence: TGTGCCAGCAGTCCACCGACTAGCGGAGGGGGCGGGGAGCTGTTTTTT. Protein: CASSPPTSGGGGELFF.

This clonotype has only a few counts. This chain connects TRBV5-1 to TRBJ1-4; no reliable D call. CDR1 SGHRS and CDR2 YFSETQ come from the germline V gene. The CDR3 totals 14 residues. Deletions cut 4 bases from V and 8 bases from J, with 15 bases between. The CDR3 DNA reads TGCGCCAGCAGCAACCGGGAGAGGTCCGAAAAACTGTTTTTT. It yields the protein CASSNRERSEKLFF.

This clonotype occurred many times. The chain has TRBV7-8 and TRBJ2-7, with TRBD2 matching 15 bases. The V gene end was trimmed by 5 bases and the J gene end by 7 bases; junction bases not matched to a gene: 12. The CDR3 is 17 amino acids. In germline, CDR1 is SGHVS, CDR2 FQNEAQ. CDR3 nucleotide sequence: TGTGCCAGCAGCCGAAGGGGACTAGCGGGGGGTCCCCAGGAGCAGTACTTC. Translating it yields CASSRRGLAGGPQEQYF.

This clonotype was counted at least ten times. In nucleotides, the CDR3 is TGTGCCACCAGCAGAGATGCGACAGTTGAAGCTTTCTTT. Amino acids: CATSRDATVEAFF. The chain is built from TRBV15 and TRBJ1-1; D is possibly TRBD1 (5 bases). CDR1 and CDR2 from the germline V gene are LNHNV and YYDKDF (reference sequence). The CDR3 is 13 amino acids. V was shortened by 0 bases and J by 7 bases, with 9 bases between the two germline ends.

There are many counts of this clonotype. The chain carries TRBV20-1 and TRBJ2-5; 7 bases line up with TRBD1. CDR3 length: 13 residues. J was trimmed by 1 base and V by 3 bases; bases with no gene match: 2. CDR1 is DFQATT, CDR2 SNEGSKA, per germline (reference sequence). The CDR3 nucleotides are TGCAGTGCTAGTGGGGACAGCCAAGAGACCCAGTACTTC. The encoded protein is CSASGDSQETQYF.

Remarks on this clonotype: This could be a read error, since a much larger clone is one nucleotide away. The J gene is TRBJ1-1, the V gene TRBV4-2, with 8 positions matching TRBD1. CDR3 size: 15 residues. Trimming at V came to 6 bases and at J to 5 bases, leaving 11 bases not matched to a gene. CDR1 LGHNA and CDR2 YNFKEQ come from the germline V gene. The CDR3 region is CASRQGEMVDTEAFF. The CDR3 nucleotides read TGTGCCAGCAGACAGGGGGAAATGGTGGATACTGAAGCTTTCTTT.

Many counts were recorded for this clonotype. The V and J genes are TRBV20-1 and TRBJ2-7, with D perhaps TRBD2 (6 bases). The CDR3 runs to 14 residues. The germline V and J ends were trimmed by 1 base and 6 bases, with 16 bases remaining between them. Germline CDR1 and CDR2: DFQATT and SNEGSKA (reference sequence). CDR3 DNA sequence: TGCAGTGCTAGAGGGCCGACTAGGAAGCGCGAGCAGTACTTC. Translated, it gives CSARGPTRKREQYF.

Concerning this clonotype itself: A much larger clone differs from this one at a single base, so this may be a read error. The CDR3 carries no conserved terminal phenylalanine or tryptophan, so it likely arises from a read error. The V gene is TRBV6-2 or TRBV6-3, the J gene TRBJ2-2; TRBD1 is a possible D gene (5 bases). Germline V gives CDR1 MNHEY, CDR2 SVGEGT. V lost 6 bases, J lost 4 bases, and 9 bases lay in between. The CDR3 is 13 amino acids. This CDR3 is CASSLRVTGELFL. In DNA, the CDR3 is TGTGCCAGCAGCCTCAGGGTCACCGGGGAGCTGTTTTTA.

This clonotype was seen repeatedly, ten times or more. The chain links TRBV5-6 to TRBJ1-1; maybe TRBD1 (6 bases). Trimming shortened V by 4 bases and J by 11 bases, and 15 bases separated the two germline ends. Germline CDR1 is SGHDT and CDR2 is YYEEEE. The CDR3 has 12 residues. CDR3 DNA: TGTGCCAGCAGCCCGAGTGGGACAACGGCTTTCTTT. Amino acids: CASSPSGTTAFF.

With regard to this clonotype: A read error is possible here, since a much larger clone lies one base away. The chain has TRBV20-1 and TRBJ2-1; 11 positions agree with TRBD2. The CDR3 consists of 15 residues. The germline V gene has CDR1 DFQATT and CDR2 SNEGSKA (reference sequence). After removal of 0 bases from V and 7 bases from J, the junction contained 5 bases not matched to a gene. The CDR3 loop reads CSARERLAGLNEQFF. The DNA for the CDR3 is TGCAGTGCTAGAGAGAGACTAGCGGGGTTAAATGAGCAGTTCTTC.